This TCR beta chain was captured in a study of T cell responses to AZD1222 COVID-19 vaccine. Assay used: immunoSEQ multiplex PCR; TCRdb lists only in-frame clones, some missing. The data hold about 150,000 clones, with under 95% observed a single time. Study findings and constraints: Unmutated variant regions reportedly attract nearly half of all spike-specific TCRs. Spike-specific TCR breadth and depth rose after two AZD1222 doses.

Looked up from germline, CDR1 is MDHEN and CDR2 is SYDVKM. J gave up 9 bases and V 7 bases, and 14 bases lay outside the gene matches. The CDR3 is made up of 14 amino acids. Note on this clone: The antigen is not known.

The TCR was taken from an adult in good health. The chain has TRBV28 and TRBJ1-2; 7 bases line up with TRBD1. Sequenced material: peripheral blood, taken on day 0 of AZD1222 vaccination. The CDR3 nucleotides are TGTGCCAGCACGGGAGACAGGGTGGGTTTGAGCTACACCTTC. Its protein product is CASTGDRVGLSYTF.